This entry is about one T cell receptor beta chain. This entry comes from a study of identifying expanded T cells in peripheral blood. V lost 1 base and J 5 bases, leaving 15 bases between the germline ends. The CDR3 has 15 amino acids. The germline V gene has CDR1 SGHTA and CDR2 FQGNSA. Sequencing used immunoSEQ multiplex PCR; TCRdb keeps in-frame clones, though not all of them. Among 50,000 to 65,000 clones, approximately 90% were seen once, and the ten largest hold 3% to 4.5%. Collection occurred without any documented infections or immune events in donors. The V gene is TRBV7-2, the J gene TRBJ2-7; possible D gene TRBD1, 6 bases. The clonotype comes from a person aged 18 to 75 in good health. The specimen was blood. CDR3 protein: CASSLENRDIDEQYF. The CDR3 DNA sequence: TGTGCCAGCAGCTTAGAGAACAGGGATATCGACGAGCAGTACTTC.